This is a list of T cell receptor beta chains from one sample in a study of blood T cell repertoires in COVID-19. The protocol was immunoSEQ multiplex PCR, while the TCRdb copy is restricted to in-frame clones and leaves out a portion. The sample carries tens of thousands of clones, approximately 87% recorded once. Sequencing was carried out using peripheral blood. All receptors come from a human donor in a cohort sampled during active COVID-19. Both conserved end residues are part of each CDR3.

cdr3_aa: CATSPERMAEKLFF; v_call: TRBV15
cdr3_aa: CASKLAGSYEQYF; v_call: TRBV19
cdr3_aa: CASSSKSDRAHEQFF; v_call: TRBV5-4
cdr3_aa: CASSSRQGDYEQYF; v_call: TRBV5-4
cdr3_aa: CASSLDSGLAGNNEQFF; v_call: TRBV11-2
cdr3_aa: CASSRFNYGYTF; v_call: TRBV7-2
cdr3_aa: CASAGAGVLDTQYF; v_call: TRBV5-1
cdr3_aa: CASSVGGGGIYNEQFF; v_call: TRBV9
cdr3_aa: CASSPKSGTSGVGTQYF; v_call: TRBV7-9
cdr3_aa: CASSLTSGDISGANVLTF; v_call: TRBV5-6
cdr3_aa: CASSELPSTSRAGELFF; v_call: TRBV7-7
cdr3_aa: CASSSENTYEQYF; v_call: TRBV6-5
cdr3_aa: CASTRSGTSRSYEQYF; v_call: TRBV11-2
cdr3_aa: CASSQDSLTGYTF; v_call: TRBV5-4
cdr3_aa: CASSPSAGTGPYEQYF; v_call: TRBV11-1
cdr3_aa: CASSRTGGDDGELFF; v_call: TRBV6-4
cdr3_aa: CASSIDRTYEQYF; v_call: TRBV19
cdr3_aa: CASTPAGTGSIYEQYF; v_call: TRBV28
cdr3_aa: CASSLSGQGGYGYTF; v_call: TRBV28
cdr3_aa: CASSFSGGAGEQFF; v_call: TRBV6-4
cdr3_aa: CASSPTTGRSGYTF; v_call: TRBV7-2
cdr3_aa: CASSPSGGGYYEQYF; v_call: TRBV27
cdr3_aa: CASSLGTGGYGYTF; v_call: TRBV5-1
cdr3_aa: CASSLEGYFGTQYF; v_call: TRBV7-7
cdr3_aa: CASSEALLGGRYGYTF; v_call: TRBV2
cdr3_aa: CASRYTGNNQPQHF; v_call: TRBV19
cdr3_aa: CASSSNTEAFF; v_call: TRBV6-5
cdr3_aa: CASSESGSGNSPLHF; v_call: TRBV10-2
cdr3_aa: CASSRTGTVSYEQYF; v_call: TRBV2
cdr3_aa: CASSQDSPYSNQPQHF; v_call: TRBV4-3
cdr3_aa: CASKSSQDYYGYTF; v_call: TRBV19
cdr3_aa: CASSRGGSGELFF; v_call: TRBV7-9
cdr3_aa: CASSSAPTVDQETQYF; v_call: TRBV5-1
cdr3_aa: CASSWTGAKGNQPQHF; v_call: TRBV28